The T cell receptor (beta chain) under discussion was sequenced for a study of T cells in localized non-small cell lung cancer. General study points: Longer overall survival was associated with a higher density of T cells in the blood. Tumor showed lower T cell clonality than uninvolved adjacent lung, where it was highest.

TCRdb's table, derived via immunoSEQ multiplex PCR, lists solely in-frame clones and lacks some. The sample consists of 90,000 to 100,000 clones, roughly 90% of them appearing once. Comments on this clone: What it binds is unknown.

This CDR3 is 15 amino acids long. Trimming took off 4 bases at V and 0 bases at J, with 12 bases between the two ends. The germline gives CDR1 MNHEY, CDR2 SVGAGI. The chain couples TRBV6-5 to TRBJ1-1; maybe TRBD1 (5 bases). The TCR originated in a woman between 40 and 69 years old with stage II squamous cell lung carcinoma. This material consisted of PBMCs, taken before any cancer treatment. The CDR3 is CASSSRQTVNTEAFF. The DNA of the CDR3 is TGTGCCAGCAGTTCCCGCCAGACAGTGAACACTGAAGCTTTCTTT.